This entry is about one T cell receptor (beta chain). No antigen is known for it. Relative to the germline gene, one junction end is altered; a read error may explain this. For the second PCR, which ran for roughly 6 to 12 cycles, a sample-barcoded 5' primer and a J-beta primer mix were used. From the 5' RACE reads, TCRdb called clonotypes with MiXCR, one entry per CDR3 protein. The profile shows 850,000 to 1,000,000 distinct CDR3 sequences, 51% of them singletons. The entry originates in a study of blood T cells in healthy people across ages. Whole-study results and caveats: As age increased, TCR beta diversity per million T cells fell in a roughly linear fashion. Long-lived donors exceeded aged donors in naive CD4+ cells and diversity. Nothing was known about donor CMV status, and this possibly confounded expanded clonotype changes.

The germline V gene has CDR1 MNHEY and CDR2 SMNVEV (reference sequence). The CDR3 is 13 amino acids. This rearrangement joins TRBV27 to TRBJ2-4; 15 bases line up with TRBD2. Material: blood. This sequence originates from a woman between 55 and 75 years old in good health. In DNA, the CDR3 is TGTGTCAGCAGGACTAGCGGGAGGGTTGAGCAGTACTTC. Encoded protein: CVSRTSGRVEQYF.